The source of this TCR beta chain is a study of human T cells and chemical hapten exposure. Study information: How much TCR each sample yielded varied, mostly because pooled library volumes differed slightly.

Time point meaning: patch test 3, about 24 weeks after DPC sensitization. The treatment here: therapeutic diphenylcyclopropenone sensitization with weekly scalp DPC. This clonotype appeared a few times. V lost 0 bases and J lost 2, with 9 bases in between. Germline CDR1 SGHKS, CDR2 YYEKEE (reference sequence). The length of the CDR3 is 14 residues. Each CDR3 protein is one row after TCRdb ran MiXCR on the RACE reads. Of 90,000 to 110,000 distinct CDR3 sequences in the sample, less than 40% were seen once. The sample here was whole blood, taken in connection with sensitization to the hapten diphenylcyclopropenone (DPC). The TCR comes from a middle-aged man with alopecia areata. Some clones in this sample may be carry-over from other donors' samples. This chain uses TRBV5-5 with TRBJ2-7; the D gene is possibly TRBD2 (5 bases). CDR3 DNA: TGTGCCAGCAGCTTGGGACCGGGGACCTACGAGCAGTACTTC. Translating gives CASSLGPGTYEQYF.